Sequencing of this T cell receptor (beta chain) was carried out in a study of beta chain features in type 1 diabetes. On the study more broadly: The patients were much like the healthy donors in age, gender and cell yields.

This CDR3 contains 16 residues. Trimming removed 4 bases from V and 3 bases from J; junction bases left unmatched: 7. Germline V gives CDR1 SQVTM, CDR2 ANQGSEA. The whole isolated RNA underwent reverse transcription, so sequencing captured expressed TCRB transcripts. TCRdb's table, derived via immunoSEQ multiplex PCR, lists solely in-frame clones and lacks some. The sample has approximately 150,000 clones, over 7.5% seen once. This clone occurred a few times. The chain uses TRBV29-1 and TRBJ2-3, with 13 positions matching TRBD2. The material sequenced was central memory CD4+ T cells from blood. The clonotype was recovered from a woman under 30 in good health. CDR3 residues: CSVGGLAGAKTDTQYF. The CDR3 region has the DNA TGCAGCGTTGGAGGACTAGCGGGAGCTAAAACAGATACGCAGTATTTT.